These T cell receptor beta chains were read from a single sample in a study of molecular identifiers for immune sequencing clone quantification. TCRdb analysed the PCR reads with MiXCR anew, one entry per CDR3 protein. The sample yields 60,000 to 70,000 distinct CDR3 sequences, 15% to 20% seen once. The sample consisted of naive CD8+ T cells from blood, with Jurkat cell RNA spiked in. The receptors were sampled from a human donor in good health. Some libraries in this study had Jurkat cell RNA spiked in. Each CDR3 is given with its conserved first and last residue. The order of the fields is V gene, J gene, D gene, CDR3 length, clone size, CDR3 protein, CDR3 DNA. A D gene is named only where the DNA matches it firmly. The size field is filled for only some rows; it gives once, few, many or a size class.

v_gene: TRBV7-9; j_gene: TRBJ2-7; d_gene: .; len: 15; abundance: many; CDR3aa: CASSGTGRQAYEQYF; CDR3nt: TGTGCCAGCAGCGGTACAGGACGCCAAGCCTACGAGCAGTACTTC
v_gene: TRBV6-6; j_gene: TRBJ2-7; d_gene: .; len: 13; abundance: few; CDR3aa: CASSPTSGYEQYF; CDR3nt: TGTGCCAGCAGCCCGACCTCGGGGTACGAGCAGTACTTC
v_gene: TRBV12-3/TRBV12-4; j_gene: TRBJ1-3; d_gene: .; len: 16; abundance: few; CDR3aa: CASSLGSGWGGNTIYF; CDR3nt: TGTGCCAGCAGTTTAGGTTCAGGATGGGGTGGAAACACCATATATTTT
v_gene: TRBV7-8; j_gene: TRBJ2-7; d_gene: .; len: 13; abundance: .; CDR3aa: CASSFGGNYEQCF; CDR3nt: TGTGCCAGCAGCTTTGGAGGAAACTACGAGCAGTGCTTC
v_gene: TRBV24-1; j_gene: TRBJ2-1; d_gene: TRBD2; len: 17; abundance: .; CDR3aa: CATSDLRSNGRADEQFF; CDR3nt: TGTGCCACCAGTGATTTGCGATCAAACGGGAGGGCAGATGAGCAGTTCTTC
v_gene: TRBV13; j_gene: TRBJ2-1; d_gene: .; len: 18; abundance: few; CDR3aa: CATNQARGYGISYNEQFF; CDR3nt: TGTGCCACCAACCAAGCGCGGGGTTACGGGATCTCCTACAATGAGCAGTTCTTC
v_gene: TRBV12-3/TRBV12-4; j_gene: TRBJ2-1; d_gene: TRBD2; len: 17; abundance: .; CDR3aa: CASSPYGLAGGYNEQFF; CDR3nt: TGTGCCAGCAGTCCCTACGGACTAGCGGGAGGATACAATGAGCAGTTCTTC
v_gene: TRBV6-2/TRBV6-3; j_gene: TRBJ2-1; d_gene: .; len: 12; abundance: once; CDR3aa: CGIGGQSNEQFF; CDR3nt: TGTGGCATTGGTGGACAGAGCAATGAGCAGTTCTTC
v_gene: TRBV6-6; j_gene: TRBJ2-3; d_gene: .; len: 13; abundance: many; CDR3aa: CASGATRADTQYF; CDR3nt: TGTGCCAGCGGCGCCACCAGGGCAGATACGCAGTATTTT
v_gene: TRBV20-1; j_gene: TRBJ1-6; d_gene: TRBD1; len: 12; abundance: many; CDR3aa: CSAQTGTSPLHF; CDR3nt: TGCAGTGCTCAGACAGGGACCTCACCCCTCCACTTT
v_gene: TRBV27; j_gene: TRBJ1-6; d_gene: TRBD1; len: 15; abundance: many; CDR3aa: CASTPFGTVESPLHF; CDR3nt: TGTGCCAGCACCCCCTTCGGGACAGTAGAATCACCCCTCCACTTT
v_gene: TRBV7-2; j_gene: TRBJ2-5; d_gene: TRBD2; len: 18; abundance: many; CDR3aa: CASSLAVEVAGSQETQYF; CDR3nt: TGTGCCAGCAGCTTAGCCGTGGAGGTAGCGGGGTCCCAAGAGACCCAGTACTTC
v_gene: TRBV7-9; j_gene: TRBJ2-1; d_gene: .; len: 14; abundance: few; CDR3aa: CASSLAERGNEQFF; CDR3nt: TGTGCCAGCAGCTTAGCGGAGAGGGGCAATGAGCAGTTCTTC
v_gene: TRBV20-1; j_gene: TRBJ2-1; d_gene: TRBD2; len: 16; abundance: few; CDR3aa: CSARDLSGSPVNEQFF; CDR3nt: TGCAGTGCTAGAGATCTGAGCGGGAGTCCTGTGAATGAGCAGTTCTTC
v_gene: TRBV25-1; j_gene: TRBJ2-7; d_gene: TRBD1; len: 16; abundance: many; CDR3aa: CASSRGRGRVGYEQYF; CDR3nt: TGTGCCAGCAGTCGAGGCAGGGGGCGCGTGGGCTACGAGCAGTACTTC
v_gene: TRBV27; j_gene: TRBJ1-6; d_gene: .; len: 16; abundance: many; CDR3aa: CASSPSRGEYNSPLHF; CDR3nt: TGTGCCAGCAGTCCATCTCGCGGGGAATATAATTCACCCCTCCACTTT
v_gene: TRBV6-2/TRBV6-3; j_gene: TRBJ2-5; d_gene: .; len: 11; abundance: many; CDR3aa: CASSQLGTQYF; CDR3nt: TGTGCCAGCAGCCAACTTGGGACCCAGTACTTC
v_gene: TRBV7-9; j_gene: TRBJ2-1; d_gene: TRBD2; len: 16; abundance: few; CDR3aa: CASSPSASSGYNEQFF; CDR3nt: TGTGCCAGCAGCCCCTCGGCATCTAGCGGATACAATGAGCAGTTCTTC
v_gene: TRBV7-2; j_gene: TRBJ2-3; d_gene: .; len: 13; abundance: medium-sized; CDR3aa: CASSSDSRGTQYF; CDR3nt: TGTGCCAGCAGCTCGGATAGCCGTGGTACGCAGTATTTT
v_gene: TRBV7-9; j_gene: TRBJ2-2; d_gene: TRBD2; len: 13; abundance: many; CDR3aa: CAVSGANTGELFF; CDR3nt: TGTGCCGTTAGCGGGGCGAACACCGGGGAGCTGTTTTTT
v_gene: TRBV7-9; j_gene: TRBJ2-3; d_gene: .; len: 14; abundance: many; CDR3aa: CASSLTQGRDTQYF; CDR3nt: TGTGCCAGCAGCTTAACCCAGGGCAGAGATACGCAGTATTTT
v_gene: TRBV11-2; j_gene: TRBJ2-7; d_gene: .; len: 13; abundance: .; CDR3aa: CASRRTVFDKQYF; CDR3nt: TGTGCCAGCAGACGGACAGTTTTCGACAAGCAGTACTTC
v_gene: TRBV19; j_gene: TRBJ2-5; d_gene: TRBD2; len: 16; abundance: many; CDR3aa: CASSPAPGAGQETQYF; CDR3nt: TGTGCCAGTAGTCCCGCCCCAGGAGCGGGACAAGAGACCCAGTACTTC
v_gene: TRBV10-3; j_gene: TRBJ1-6; d_gene: .; len: 16; abundance: few; CDR3aa: CAISEGVSSYNSPLHF; CDR3nt: TGTGCCATCAGTGAGGGCGTCAGCTCCTATAATTCACCCCTCCACTTT
v_gene: TRBV7-9; j_gene: TRBJ2-7; d_gene: .; len: 15; abundance: many; CDR3aa: CASSQQAQVTYEQYF; CDR3nt: TGTGCCAGCAGCCAACAGGCACAGGTGACCTACGAGCAGTACTTC
v_gene: TRBV9; j_gene: TRBJ2-1; d_gene: TRBD2; len: 15; abundance: many; CDR3aa: CASSVAGLAFDEQFF; CDR3nt: TGTGCCAGCAGCGTAGCGGGACTAGCGTTCGATGAGCAGTTCTTC
v_gene: TRBV19; j_gene: TRBJ1-2; d_gene: .; len: 13; abundance: once; CDR3aa: CASSATEFSGYTF; CDR3nt: TGTGCCAGTAGTGCTACAGAGTTCTCTGGCTACACCTTC
v_gene: TRBV9; j_gene: TRBJ2-1; d_gene: .; len: 11; abundance: .; CDR3aa: CASSYGDEQFF; CDR3nt: TGTGCCAGCAGCTACGGCGATGAGCAGTTCTTC
v_gene: TRBV7-2; j_gene: TRBJ2-1; d_gene: .; len: 12; abundance: many; CDR3aa: CASSWGLDEQFF; CDR3nt: TGTGCCAGCAGCTGGGGTCTCGATGAGCAGTTCTTC
v_gene: TRBV6-2/TRBV6-3; j_gene: TRBJ1-2; d_gene: .; len: 14; abundance: medium-sized; CDR3aa: CASSYGQLNYGYTF; CDR3nt: TGTGCCAGCAGTTACGGACAGCTAAACTATGGCTACACCTTC
v_gene: TRBV20-1; j_gene: TRBJ2-3; d_gene: .; len: 15; abundance: many; CDR3aa: CSASDRSEHTDTQYF; CDR3nt: TGCAGTGCTTCAGACAGGTCGGAACACACAGATACGCAGTATTTT
v_gene: TRBV7-9; j_gene: TRBJ2-2; d_gene: TRBD1; len: 16; abundance: many; CDR3aa: CASSLPRTGIAGELFF; CDR3nt: TGTGCCAGCAGCCTTCCGAGGACAGGGATTGCCGGGGAGCTGTTTTTT
v_gene: TRBV5-6; j_gene: TRBJ2-2; d_gene: .; len: 16; abundance: .; CDR3aa: CASSLLGISGTGVLFF; CDR3nt: TGTGCCAGCAGCTTGTTGGGCATATCGGGCACCGGGGTGCTGTTTTTT
v_gene: TRBV9; j_gene: TRBJ2-7; d_gene: TRBD2; len: 14; abundance: many; CDR3aa: CASSPGTSHDEQYF; CDR3nt: TGTGCCAGCAGCCCGGGGACTAGTCACGACGAGCAGTACTTC
v_gene: TRBV11-2; j_gene: TRBJ2-7; d_gene: TRBD1; len: 14; abundance: .; CDR3aa: CASSLGGQTHEQYF; CDR3nt: TGCGCCAGCAGCTTAGGGGGACAGACCCACGAGCAGTACTTC